The rows below give T cell receptor beta chains drawn from one sample of a study of T-cell reconstitution after alpha-beta-depleted transplantation in children. TCRdb called the PCR reads again in MiXCR, with one record for every CDR3 protein. There are about 290,000 distinct CDR3 sequences in the sample; 7.5% to 9% occur only once, and 9.1% lies in the top ten. The sequencing used peripheral blood, collected 360 days after TCRalphabeta/CD19-depleted stem cell transplant. The receptors shown here come from a female patient under 10 years old who had a stem cell transplant for Fanconi anemia, so the T cells may come from the graft donor. Both conserved end residues are part of each CDR3. Each record gives: J gene, clone size, V gene, CDR3 protein. Not all rows give a size; the values are once, few, many and, for expanded clones, a class.

j_call: TRBJ2-5
clone_size: many
v_call: TRBV9
cdr3_aa: CASSLSPGLAVKETQYF

j_call: TRBJ1-2
clone_size: many
v_call: TRBV5-6
cdr3_aa: CASSLPAIGGYGYTF

j_call: TRBJ2-5
clone_size: many
v_call: TRBV28
cdr3_aa: CASSYSGLGQETQYF

j_call: TRBJ1-2
clone_size: many
v_call: TRBV7-9
cdr3_aa: CASSLRQGGNYGYTF

j_call: TRBJ1-4
clone_size: few
v_call: TRBV20-1
cdr3_aa: CSARDVGGGEKLFF

j_call: TRBJ1-5
clone_size: .
v_call: TRBV6-5
cdr3_aa: CASSYRTGGGNQPQHF

j_call: TRBJ2-2
clone_size: .
v_call: TRBV20-1
cdr3_aa: CSARVGVVKGADTGELFF

j_call: TRBJ2-2
clone_size: .
v_call: TRBV7-2
cdr3_aa: CASSLFRTQNTGELFF

j_call: TRBJ2-2
clone_size: many
v_call: TRBV5-5
cdr3_aa: CASSEIGITGELFF

j_call: TRBJ2-3
clone_size: .
v_call: TRBV9
cdr3_aa: CASSVGRGVPDTQYF

j_call: TRBJ2-5
clone_size: many
v_call: TRBV6-1
cdr3_aa: CASSRQAQETQYF

j_call: TRBJ1-1
clone_size: few
v_call: TRBV20-1
cdr3_aa: CSGAWNTEAFF

j_call: TRBJ1-4
clone_size: many
v_call: TRBV29-1
cdr3_aa: CSVGTSNEKLFF

j_call: TRBJ1-2
clone_size: many
v_call: TRBV28
cdr3_aa: CAARFTLQGFYGYTF

j_call: TRBJ2-1
clone_size: many
v_call: TRBV11-1
cdr3_aa: CASSLGGRWAPTYNEQFF

j_call: TRBJ2-5
clone_size: few
v_call: TRBV28
cdr3_aa: CASGNLGTATQETQYF

j_call: TRBJ2-1
clone_size: .
v_call: TRBV6-1
cdr3_aa: CASNRPFYNEQFF